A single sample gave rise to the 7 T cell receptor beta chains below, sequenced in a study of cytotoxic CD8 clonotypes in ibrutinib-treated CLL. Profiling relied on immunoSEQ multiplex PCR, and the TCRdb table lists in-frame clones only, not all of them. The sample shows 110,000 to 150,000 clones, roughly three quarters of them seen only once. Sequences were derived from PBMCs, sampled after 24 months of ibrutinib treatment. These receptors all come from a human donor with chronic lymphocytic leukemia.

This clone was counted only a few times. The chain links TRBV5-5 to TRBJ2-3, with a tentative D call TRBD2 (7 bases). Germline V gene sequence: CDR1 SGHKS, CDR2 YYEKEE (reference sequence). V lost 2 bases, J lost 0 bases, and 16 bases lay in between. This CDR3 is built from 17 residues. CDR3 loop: CASSFGRGGGSTDTQYF. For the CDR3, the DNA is TGTGCCAGCAGCTTTGGCAGGGGCGGGGGTAGCACAGATACGCAGTATTTT.

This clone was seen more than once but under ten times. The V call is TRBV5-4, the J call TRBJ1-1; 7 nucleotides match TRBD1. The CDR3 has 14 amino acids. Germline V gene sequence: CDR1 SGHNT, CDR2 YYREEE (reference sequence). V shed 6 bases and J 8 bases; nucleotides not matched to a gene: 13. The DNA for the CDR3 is TGTGCCAGCACCTCGGGGGAGGGGGCGGGAGAAGCTTTCTTT. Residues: CASTSGEGAGEAFF. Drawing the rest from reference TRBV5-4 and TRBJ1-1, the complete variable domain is ETGVTQSPTHLIKTRGQQVTLRCSSQSGHNTVSWYQQALGQGPQFIFQYYREEENGRGNFPPRFSGLQFPNYSSELNVNALELDDSALYLCASTSGEGAGEAFFGQGTRLTVV.

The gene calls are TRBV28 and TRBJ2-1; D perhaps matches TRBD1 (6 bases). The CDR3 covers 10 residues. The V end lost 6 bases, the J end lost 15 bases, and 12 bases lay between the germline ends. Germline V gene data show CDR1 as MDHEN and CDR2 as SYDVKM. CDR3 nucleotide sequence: TGTGCCAGCAGCTCAGGGGTGTGGTTCTTC. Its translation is CASSSGVWFF.

CDR3 coding DNA: TGTGCCAGCAGCTTAGCGAGGACAGACGGCGAGCAGTACTTC. This sequence encodes CASSLARTDGEQYF. V usage is TRBV7-2 and J usage is TRBJ2-7; TRBD1 is a possible D gene (6 bases). CDR1 SGHTA and CDR2 FQGNSA come from the germline V gene. Between the trimmed V and J ends, which lost 0 bases and 6 bases, there was a span of 12 bases. This CDR3 region has 14 residues.

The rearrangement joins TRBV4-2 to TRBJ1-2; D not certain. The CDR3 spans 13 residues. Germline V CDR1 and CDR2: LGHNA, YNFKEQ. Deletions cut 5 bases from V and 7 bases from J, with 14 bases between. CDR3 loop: CASSSVPEGGYTF. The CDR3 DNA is TGTGCCAGCAGCTCCGTTCCTGAGGGTGGCTACACCTTC.

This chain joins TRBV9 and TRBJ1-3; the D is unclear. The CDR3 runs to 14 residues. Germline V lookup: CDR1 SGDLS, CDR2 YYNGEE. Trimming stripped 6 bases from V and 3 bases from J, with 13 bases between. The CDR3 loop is CASNPSGFGNTIYF. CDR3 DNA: TGTGCCAGCAACCCCTCGGGTTTTGGAAACACCATATATTTT.

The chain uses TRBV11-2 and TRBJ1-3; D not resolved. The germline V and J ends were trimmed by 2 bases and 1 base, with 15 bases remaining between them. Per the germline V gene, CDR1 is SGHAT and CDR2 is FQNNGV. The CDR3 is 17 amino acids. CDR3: CASSLRRVLQSGNTIYF. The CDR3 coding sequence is TGTGCCAGCAGCTTAAGAAGGGTGCTCCAATCTGGAAACACCATATATTTT.